Listed here are 6 T cell receptor beta chains from one sample, sequenced in a study of tumor-infiltrating lymphocytes in primary liver carcinoma. From roughly 18-30 mg of unsorted bulk tissue, DNA and RNA were co-extracted together. The investigators made TCR beta cDNA from approximately 0.5 ug total RNA, using a constant-region primer. Slightly modified ARM-PCR served as the procedure for the TCR beta libraries. These libraries came from three rounds of nested multiplex PCR. TRBV1-TRBV30 forward primers paired with a C-beta reverse primer drove the first two PCR rounds, 10 cycles each. TCRdb ran MiXCR on the multiplex PCR reads and lists one entry per CDR3 protein. In the table there are approximately 92,000 distinct CDR3 sequences, 55% to 75% of which are singletons. Sequenced input: liver tumor tissue from sampling region 5. The subset was: tumor region T5, tumor centre. The source is a woman between 55 and 75 years old with primary liver carcinoma and hepatitis B virus infection.

As to this clonotype: One junction end disagrees with the germline gene, perhaps due to a read error. The chain links TRBV5-1 to TRBJ1-1; tentatively, D is TRBD1 (6 bases). This CDR3 has 16 amino acids. Germline values: CDR1 SGHRS, CDR2 YFSETQ. The CDR3 loop reads CASSPSAGAWNTEGFF. In DNA form, the CDR3 reads TGCGCCAGCAGCCCCTCGGCGGGGGCTTGGAACACTGAAGGTTTCTTT.

Note on this clonotype: At one of its ends the junction is not consistent with the germline gene, which may arise from a read error. V gene TRBV5-4 combines with J gene TRBJ1-1; no clear D gene. The CDR3 runs to 15 residues. Germline assignment: CDR1 SGHNT and CDR2 YYREEE (reference sequence). CDR3 sequence (DNA): TGTGCCATCAGCATGATTACTTTGGGTGACACTGAAGCTTTCTTT. Its translation: CAISMITLGDTEAFF.

On this clonotype: The conserved phenylalanine or tryptophan normally closing the CDR3 is absent here, so this likely arose from a read error. This chain connects TRBV5-5 to TRBJ1-5, with TRBD1 as a possible D gene (5 bases). The V end lost 4 bases, the J end lost 7 bases, and 12 bases lay between the germline ends. Germline loops: CDR1 SGHKS, CDR2 YYEKEE (reference sequence). CDR3 length: 13 residues. CDR3: CASSAQGVQPQHL. CDR3 sequence (DNA): TGTGCCAGCAGCGCCCAGGGCGTACAGCCCCAGCATCTT.

Of note for this clonotype: The junction and the germline gene differ at one end; a read error may be behind it. V and J are TRBV6-5 and TRBJ2-1, with TRBD2 identical over 7 bases. Germline values: CDR1 MNHEY, CDR2 SVGAGI. This CDR3 is 13 amino acids long. CDR3: CTSSHGLDGEQFF. CDR3 sequence (DNA): TGTACCAGCAGCCACGGACTAGACGGTGAGCAATTCTTC.

CDR3 nucleotides: TGTGCCAGCAGTCCCCCGGGACAGGGTCACTCTGGGGCCAACGTCCTGACTTTC. Translation: CASSPPGQGHSGANVLTF. This rearrangement joins TRBV28 to TRBJ2-6; 9 nucleotides match TRBD1. CDR1 is MDHEN and CDR2 is SYDVKM in the germline V gene. Unmatched junction bases numbered 8, after V lost 5 bases and J lost 0 bases. The CDR3 contains 18 residues. Complete variable domain (other parts from reference TRBV28 and TRBJ2-6): DVKVTQSSRYLVKRTGEKVFLECVQDMDHENMFWYRQDPGLGLRLIYFSYDVKMKEKGDIPEGYSVSREKKERFSLILESASTNQTSMYLCASSPPGQGHSGANVLTFGAGSRLTVL.

In regard to this clonotype: One base away lies a much larger clone, so this may be a sequencing read error. The J gene is TRBJ2-7, the V gene TRBV7-9; D unclear. The CDR3 length is 13 residues. The germline V gene has CDR1 SEHNR and CDR2 FQNEAQ (reference sequence). CDR3 sequence reads: CASSPNLPYEQCF. The CDR3 DNA reads as TGTGCCAGCAGCCCCAACCTCCCGTACGAGCAGTGCTTC.